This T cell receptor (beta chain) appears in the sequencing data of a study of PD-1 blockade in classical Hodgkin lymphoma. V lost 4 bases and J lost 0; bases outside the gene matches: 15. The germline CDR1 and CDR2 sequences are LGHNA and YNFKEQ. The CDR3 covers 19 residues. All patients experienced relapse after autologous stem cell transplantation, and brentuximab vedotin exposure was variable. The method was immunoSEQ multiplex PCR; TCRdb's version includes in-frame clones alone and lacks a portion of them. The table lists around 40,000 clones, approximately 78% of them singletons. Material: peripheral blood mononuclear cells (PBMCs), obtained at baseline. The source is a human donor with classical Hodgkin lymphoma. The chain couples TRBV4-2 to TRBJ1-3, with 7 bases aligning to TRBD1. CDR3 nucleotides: TGTGCCAGCAGCCGCAGCCCAGCCCCTGGGACAGCCTCTGGAAACACCATATATTTT. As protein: CASSRSPAPGTASGNTIYF.